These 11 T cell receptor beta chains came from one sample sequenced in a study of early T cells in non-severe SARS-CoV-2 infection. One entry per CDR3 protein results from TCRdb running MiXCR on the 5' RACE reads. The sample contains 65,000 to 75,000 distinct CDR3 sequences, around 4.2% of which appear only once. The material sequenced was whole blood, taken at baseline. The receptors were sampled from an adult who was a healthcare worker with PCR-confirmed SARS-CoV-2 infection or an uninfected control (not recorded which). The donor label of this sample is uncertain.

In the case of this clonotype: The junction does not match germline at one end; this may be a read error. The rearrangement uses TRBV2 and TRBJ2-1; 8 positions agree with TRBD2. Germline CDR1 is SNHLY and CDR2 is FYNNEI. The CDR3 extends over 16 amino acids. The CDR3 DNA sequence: TGTGTCAGCAGTGAGTTACTAGCGGAGAGCTACAATGAGCAGTTCTTC. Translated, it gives CVSSELLAESYNEQFF.

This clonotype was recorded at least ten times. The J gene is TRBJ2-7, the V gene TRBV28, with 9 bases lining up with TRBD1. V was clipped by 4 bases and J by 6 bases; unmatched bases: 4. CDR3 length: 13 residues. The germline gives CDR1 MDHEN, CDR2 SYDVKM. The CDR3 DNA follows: TGTGCCAGCAGTTGGGGACAGGGCACCGAGCAGTACTTC. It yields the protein CASSWGQGTEQYF.

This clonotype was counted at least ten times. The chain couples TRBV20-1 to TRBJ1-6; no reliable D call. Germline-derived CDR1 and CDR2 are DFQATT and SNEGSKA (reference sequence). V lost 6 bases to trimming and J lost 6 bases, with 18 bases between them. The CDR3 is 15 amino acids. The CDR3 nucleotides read TGCAGTGCATCTTCCGGGAGCGGTGGTAATTCACCCCTCCACTTT. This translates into CSASSGSGGNSPLHF.

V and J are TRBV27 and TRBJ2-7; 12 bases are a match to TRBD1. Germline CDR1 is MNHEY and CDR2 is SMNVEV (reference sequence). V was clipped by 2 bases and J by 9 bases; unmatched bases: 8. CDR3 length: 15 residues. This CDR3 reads CASSLLPGQGARQYF. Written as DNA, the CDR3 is TGTGCCAGCAGTTTACTTCCGGGACAGGGGGCGCGGCAGTACTTC.

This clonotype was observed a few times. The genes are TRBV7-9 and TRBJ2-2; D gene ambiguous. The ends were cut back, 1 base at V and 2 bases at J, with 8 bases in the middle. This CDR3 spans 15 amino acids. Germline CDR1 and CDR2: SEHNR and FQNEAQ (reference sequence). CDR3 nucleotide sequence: TGTGCCAGCAGCTTAGTCCCAGATAACACCGGGGAGCTGTTTTTT. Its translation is CASSLVPDNTGELFF.

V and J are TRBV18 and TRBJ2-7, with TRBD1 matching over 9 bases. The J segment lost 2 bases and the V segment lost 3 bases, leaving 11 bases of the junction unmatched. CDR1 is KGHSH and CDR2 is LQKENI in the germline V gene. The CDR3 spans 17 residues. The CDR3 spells CASSPIPGQGGAYEQYF. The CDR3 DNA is TGTGCCAGCTCACCGATCCCGGGACAGGGTGGGGCCTACGAGCAGTACTTC.

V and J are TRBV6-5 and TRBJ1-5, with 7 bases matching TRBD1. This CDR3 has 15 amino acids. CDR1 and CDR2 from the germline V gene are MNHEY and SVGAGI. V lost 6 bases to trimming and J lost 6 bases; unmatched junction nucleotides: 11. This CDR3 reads CASRPDRDLAQPQHF. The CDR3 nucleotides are TGTGCCAGCAGACCCGACAGGGACCTAGCTCAGCCCCAGCATTTT.

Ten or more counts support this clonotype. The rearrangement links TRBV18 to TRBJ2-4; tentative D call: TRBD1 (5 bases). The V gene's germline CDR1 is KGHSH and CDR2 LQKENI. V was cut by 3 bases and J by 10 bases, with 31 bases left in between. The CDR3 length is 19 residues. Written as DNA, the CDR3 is TGTGCCAGCTCACCCGACAAGGGGTCCTCCACTTCGCCTCTAGGGATTCAGTACTTC. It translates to CASSPDKGSSTSPLGIQYF. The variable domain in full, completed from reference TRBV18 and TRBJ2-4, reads NAGVMQNPRHLVRRRGQEARLRCSPMKGHSHVYWYRQLPEEGLKFMVYLQKENIIDESGMPKERFSAEFPKEGPSILRIQQVVRGDSAAYFCASSPDKGSSTSPLGIQYFGAGTRLSVL.

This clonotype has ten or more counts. CDR3 residues: CAISDLAGEGEQFF. As DNA, the CDR3 is TGTGCCATCAGTGACCTAGCGGGGGAGGGAGAGCAGTTCTTC. The rearrangement uses TRBV10-3 and TRBJ2-1, with 10 bases matching TRBD2. Germline values: CDR1 ENHRY, CDR2 SYGVKD. V shed 3 bases and J 10 bases; nucleotides not matched to a gene: 6. CDR3 size: 14 residues.

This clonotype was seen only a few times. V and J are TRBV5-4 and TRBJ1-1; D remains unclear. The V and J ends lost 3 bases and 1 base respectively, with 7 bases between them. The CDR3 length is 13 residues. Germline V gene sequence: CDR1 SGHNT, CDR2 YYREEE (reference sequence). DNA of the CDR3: TGTGCCAGCAGCTCCTTGTCGAACACTGAAGCTTTCTTT. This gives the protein CASSSLSNTEAFF.

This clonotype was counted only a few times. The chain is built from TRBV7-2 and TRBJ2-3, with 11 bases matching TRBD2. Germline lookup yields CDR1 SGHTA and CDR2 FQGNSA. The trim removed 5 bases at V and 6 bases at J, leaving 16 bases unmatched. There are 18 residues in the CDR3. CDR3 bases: TGTGCCAGCAGCCACAAACCCCATCGACTAGCGGGGCCGGATACGCAGTATTTT. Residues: CASSHKPHRLAGPDTQYF.